Below are 9 T cell receptor beta chains sequenced from a single sample in a study of blood T cells in healthy people across ages. A second PCR, run for about 7 to 11 cycles, used a sample-barcoded 5' primer plus a J-beta primer mix. TCRdb independently ran MiXCR on the 5' RACE reads; one entry per CDR3 protein. The sample holds fewer than 2,000,000 distinct CDR3 sequences; roughly 30% are singletons and the top ten take approximately 11%. Specimen: blood. These TCRs come from a woman in her thirties in good health.

This chain links TRBV3-1 with TRBJ1-2, with TRBD1 as a possible D gene (6 bases). The CDR3 is 15 amino acids. Trimming left V 1 base short and J 8 bases short, with 17 bases between. Per the germline V gene, CDR1 is LGHDT and CDR2 is YNNKEL (reference sequence). The CDR3 sequence is CASSQVGVGQWGYTF. The CDR3 DNA reads TGTGCCAGCAGCCAAGTGGGGGTAGGACAGTGGGGCTACACCTTC. The full variable domain, completed using reference TRBV3-1 and TRBJ1-2, is DTAVSQTPKYLVTQMGNDKSIKCEQNLGHDTMYWYKQDSKKFLKIMFSYNNKELIINETVPNRFSPKSPDKAHLNLHINSLELGDSAVYFCASSQVGVGQWGYTFGSGTRLTVV.

V is TRBV27 and J is TRBJ2-7, with D maybe TRBD2 (6 bases). The germline gives CDR1 MNHEY, CDR2 SMNVEV (reference sequence). This CDR3 has 14 residues. V lost 5 bases, J lost 3 bases, and 14 bases lay in between. CDR3 coding DNA: TGTGCCAGCAGTCCATGGGGAGGCCTCTACGAGCAGTACTTC. This translates into CASSPWGGLYEQYF.

The chain has TRBV2 and TRBJ2-2; D not certain. Germline V CDR1 and CDR2: SNHLY, FYNNEI. V was pared by 5 bases and J by 6 bases, with 16 bases between. The CDR3 sequence is 15 residues long. CDR3 amino acids: CASSPQVAQAGELFF. The CDR3 region has the DNA TGTGCCAGCAGTCCCCAGGTCGCTCAAGCCGGGGAGCTGTTTTTT.

In DNA, the CDR3 is TGCGCCAGCAGCCATCCGGGAGAAAGCTACGAGCAGTACTTC. It is translated as CASSHPGESYEQYF. The V and J genes are TRBV4-1 and TRBJ2-7; a possible D gene is TRBD2 (6 bases). Germline V gives CDR1 MGHRA, CDR2 YSYEKL. This CDR3 is 14 amino acids long. Trimming shortened V by 3 bases and J by 3 bases, and 12 bases separated the two germline ends.

J is TRBJ2-1 and V is TRBV27; no clear D. Trimming stripped 6 bases from V and 1 base from J, with 13 bases between. This CDR3 is 15 amino acids long. CDR1 and CDR2 (germline): MNHEY, SMNVEV (reference sequence). The CDR3 DNA follows: TGTGCCAGCAGCCCCTTTGTGGGATCCTACAATGAGCAGTTCTTC. Its protein is CASSPFVGSYNEQFF.

The V gene is TRBV2, the J gene TRBJ2-7; 11 bases match TRBD1. V lost 4 bases and J lost 1; bases outside the gene matches: 12. The CDR3 has 18 residues. Germline CDR1 reads SNHLY; CDR2 reads FYNNEI. CDR3 protein: CASSVGRTGGAYSYEQYF. The CDR3 DNA is TGTGCCAGCAGTGTAGGTAGGACAGGGGGCGCATATTCCTACGAGCAGTACTTC. Based on the CDR3 plus reference TRBV2 and TRBJ2-7, the full variable domain is EPEVTQTPSHQVTQMGQEVILRCVPISNHLYFYWYRQILGQKVEFLVSFYNNEISEKSEIFDDQFSVERPDGSNFTLKIRSTKLEDSAMYFCASSVGRTGGAYSYEQYFGPGTRLTVT.

This clonotype was seen a few times. The chain joins TRBV7-8 to TRBJ2-5; 16 bases align to TRBD2. The DNA end favors TRBJ2-7, so the J call may be wrong. CDR1 is SGHVS, CDR2 FQNEAQ, per germline. This CDR3 comprises 21 residues. The CDR3 reads CASSLALAGTSGRAFLDEQYF. CDR3 sequence (DNA): TGTGCCAGCAGCTTAGCGCTTGCCGGGACTAGCGGGAGGGCCTTTCTTGACGAGCAGTACTTC.

This clonotype was found a few times. V and J are TRBV21-1 and TRBJ2-1; TRBD1 is the table's D call and was not checked against the DNA. TRBV21-1 is a recognized pseudogene. This CDR3 region has 16 residues. For the CDR3, the DNA is TGTGCCAGCAGCCCAGAACAAGCAGGGACGTACAATGAGCAGTTCTTC. This gives the protein CASSPEQAGTYNEQFF.

The chain employs TRBV29-1 and TRBJ1-1, with 8 bases identical to TRBD1. This CDR3 spans 13 amino acids. The ends lost 3 bases at V and 7 bases at J; junction bases unmatched: 7. Germline lookup yields CDR1 SQVTM and CDR2 ANQGSEA. The CDR3 DNA follows: TGCAGCGTTGACCGGACAGGGATTGGTGAAGCTTTCTTT. This translates into CSVDRTGIGEAFF. Supplemented by reference TRBV29-1 and TRBJ1-1, the full variable domain reads SAVISQKPSRDICQRGTSLTIQCQVDSQVTMMFWYRQQPGQSLTLIATANQGSEATYESGFVIDKFPISRPNLTFSTLTVSNMSPEDSSIYLCSVDRTGIGEAFFGQGTRLTVV.